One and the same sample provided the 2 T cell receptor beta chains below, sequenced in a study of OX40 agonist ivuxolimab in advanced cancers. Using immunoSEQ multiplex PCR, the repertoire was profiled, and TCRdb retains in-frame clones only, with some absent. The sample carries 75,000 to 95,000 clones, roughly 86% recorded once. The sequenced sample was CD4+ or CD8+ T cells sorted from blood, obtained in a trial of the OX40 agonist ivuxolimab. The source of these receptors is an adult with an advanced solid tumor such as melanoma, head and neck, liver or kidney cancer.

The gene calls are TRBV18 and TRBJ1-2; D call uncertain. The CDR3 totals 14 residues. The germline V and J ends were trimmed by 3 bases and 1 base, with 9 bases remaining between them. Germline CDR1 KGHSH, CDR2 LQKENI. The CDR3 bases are TGTGCCAGCTCACCGGCGACGGATAACTATGGCTACACCTTC. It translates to CASSPATDNYGYTF.

CDR3 sequence: CASSRDWTGESPLHF. For the CDR3, the DNA is TGTGCCAGCAGTCGAGATTGGACAGGGGAGTCACCCCTCCACTTT. The V and J genes are TRBV6-1 and TRBJ1-6, with TRBD1 matching 9 bases. Germline trimming cut 5 bases from V and 10 bases from J; bases unmatched to any gene: 9. Germline CDR1 reads MNHNS; CDR2 reads SASEGT. The CDR3 has 15 amino acids.